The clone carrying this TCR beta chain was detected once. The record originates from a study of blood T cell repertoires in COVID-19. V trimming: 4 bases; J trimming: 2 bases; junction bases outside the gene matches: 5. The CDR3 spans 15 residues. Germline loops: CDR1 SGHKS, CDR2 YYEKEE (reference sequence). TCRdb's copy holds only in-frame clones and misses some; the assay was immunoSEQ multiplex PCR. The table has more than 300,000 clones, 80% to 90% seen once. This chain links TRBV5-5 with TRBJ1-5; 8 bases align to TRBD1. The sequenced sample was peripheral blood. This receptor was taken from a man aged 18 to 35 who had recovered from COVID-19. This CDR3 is CASSVDRGGNQPQHF. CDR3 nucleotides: TGTGCCAGCAGCGTAGACAGGGGTGGCAATCAGCCCCAGCATTTT.